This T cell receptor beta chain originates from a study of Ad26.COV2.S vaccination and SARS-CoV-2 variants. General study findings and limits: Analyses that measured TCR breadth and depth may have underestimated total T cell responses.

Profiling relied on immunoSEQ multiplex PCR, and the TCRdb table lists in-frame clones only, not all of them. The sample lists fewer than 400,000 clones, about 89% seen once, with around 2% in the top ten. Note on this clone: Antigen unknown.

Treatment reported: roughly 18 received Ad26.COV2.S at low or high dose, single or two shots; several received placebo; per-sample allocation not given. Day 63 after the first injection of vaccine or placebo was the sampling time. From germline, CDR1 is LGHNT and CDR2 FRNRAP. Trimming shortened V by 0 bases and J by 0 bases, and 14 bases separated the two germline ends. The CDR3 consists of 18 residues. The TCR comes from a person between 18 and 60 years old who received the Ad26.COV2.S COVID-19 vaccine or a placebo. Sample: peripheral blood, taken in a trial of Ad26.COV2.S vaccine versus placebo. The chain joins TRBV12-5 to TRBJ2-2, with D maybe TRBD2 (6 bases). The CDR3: CASGLVRVAEANTGELFF. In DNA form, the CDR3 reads TGTGCTAGTGGTTTGGTACGAGTAGCGGAGGCGAACACCGGGGAGCTGTTTTTT.